The following is a T cell receptor beta chain sequence with its context. Its antigen is not identified. Clones were sequenced by immunoSEQ multiplex PCR, and TCRdb holds only the in-frame ones, with some missing. Of some 2,000,000 clones listed, approximately 96% are singletons. The data are from a study of shared clonotypes between healthy human individuals. Regarding the study as a whole: Donor scarcity curtailed the genetic and exposure-history diversity represented herein.

Germline V gene sequence: CDR1 ENHRY, CDR2 SYGVKD. Trimming took 10 bases from V and 8 from J, leaving 23 bases between them. The CDR3 is made up of 15 amino acids. This chain uses TRBV10-3 with TRBJ1-4; tentative D call: TRBD1 (6 bases). The sequence derives from a man aged 18-30 years in good health. Source material: naive CD4+ T cells sorted from blood. Stated subset: CD45RA+ positively selected. The CDR3 DNA reads TGTGCCACCCGTGACGGGGGACAACCTCGCGAAAAACTGTTTTTT. Protein: CATRDGGQPREKLFF.